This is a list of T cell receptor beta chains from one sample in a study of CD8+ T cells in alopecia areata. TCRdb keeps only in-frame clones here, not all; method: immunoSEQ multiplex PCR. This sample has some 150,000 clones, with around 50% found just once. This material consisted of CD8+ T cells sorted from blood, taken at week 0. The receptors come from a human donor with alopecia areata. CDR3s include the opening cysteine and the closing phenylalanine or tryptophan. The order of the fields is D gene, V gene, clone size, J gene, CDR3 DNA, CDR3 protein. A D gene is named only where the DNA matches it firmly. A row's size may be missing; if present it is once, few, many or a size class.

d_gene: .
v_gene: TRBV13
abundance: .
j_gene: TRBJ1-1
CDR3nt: TGTGCCAGCAGCTTTGTAACAGGGAGACAGAACACTGAAGCTTTCTTT
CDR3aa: CASSFVTGRQNTEAFF

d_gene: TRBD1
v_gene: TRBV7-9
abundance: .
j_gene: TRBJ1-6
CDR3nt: TGTGCCAGCAGCTCCAGACAGGGGTACAATTCACCCCTCCACTTT
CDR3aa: CASSSRQGYNSPLHF

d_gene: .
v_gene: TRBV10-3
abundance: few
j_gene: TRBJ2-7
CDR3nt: TGTGCCATCAGTGACACACAGGCACCAAATTCCTACGAGCAGTACTTC
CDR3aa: CAISDTQAPNSYEQYF

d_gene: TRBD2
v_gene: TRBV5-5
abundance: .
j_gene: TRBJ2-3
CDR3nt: TGTGCCAGCAGCTTTGCGGGAGTGGGCACAGATACGCAGTATTTT
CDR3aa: CASSFAGVGTDTQYF

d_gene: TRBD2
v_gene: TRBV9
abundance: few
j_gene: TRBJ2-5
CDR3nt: TGTGCCAGCAGCGTAGTCCCCAGGGAGGGAGAGACCCAGTACTTC
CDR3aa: CASSVVPREGETQYF

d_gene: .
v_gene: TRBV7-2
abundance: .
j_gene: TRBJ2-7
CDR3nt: TGTGCCAGCAGCTTTGGGTCCGAGCAGTACTTC
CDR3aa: CASSFGSEQYF

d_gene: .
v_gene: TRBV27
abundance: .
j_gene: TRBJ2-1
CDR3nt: TGTGCCAGCAGTTTATCCGGGGGAGGACACAATGAGCAGTTCTTC
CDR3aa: CASSLSGGGHNEQFF

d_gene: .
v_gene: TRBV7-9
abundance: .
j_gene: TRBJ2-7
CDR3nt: TGTGCCAGCAGCTTCGGGGGTACGTCCTACGAGCAGTACTTC
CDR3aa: CASSFGGTSYEQYF

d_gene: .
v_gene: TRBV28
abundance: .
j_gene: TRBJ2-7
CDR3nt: TGTGCCAGCAGTTCTCCCCTCCGGGACCAGGCGGTTCAGTGGGCCTACGAGCAGTACTTC
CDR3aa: CASSSPLRDQAVQWAYEQYF

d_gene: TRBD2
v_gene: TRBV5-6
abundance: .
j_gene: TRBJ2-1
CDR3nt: TGTGCCAGCAGCTTTAAGGGGAGGGATGAGCAGTTCTTC
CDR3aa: CASSFKGRDEQFF

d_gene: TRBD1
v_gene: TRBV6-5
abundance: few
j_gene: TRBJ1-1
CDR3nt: TGTGCCAGCAGTTACGGGACAGGAGACACTGAAGCTTTCTTT
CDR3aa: CASSYGTGDTEAFF

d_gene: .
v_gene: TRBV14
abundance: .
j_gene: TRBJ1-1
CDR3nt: TGTGCCAGCAGCCCCTGGCAGGGTGTAACTGAAGCTTTCTTT
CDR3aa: CASSPWQGVTEAFF

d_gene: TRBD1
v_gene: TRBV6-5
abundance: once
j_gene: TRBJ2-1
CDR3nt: TGTGCCAGCAGTTCCCCCGAGGGGGCTTCCTACAATGAGCAGTTCTTC
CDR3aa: CASSSPEGASYNEQFF

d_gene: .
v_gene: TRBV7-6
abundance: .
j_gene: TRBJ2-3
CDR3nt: TGTGCCAGCAGCTCCAGGGAGACCGATACGCAGTATTTT
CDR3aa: CASSSRETDTQYF

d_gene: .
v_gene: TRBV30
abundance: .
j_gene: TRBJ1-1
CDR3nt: TGTGCCTGGAGTGTAACTGGGGGGACTGAAGCTTTCTTT
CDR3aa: CAWSVTGGTEAFF

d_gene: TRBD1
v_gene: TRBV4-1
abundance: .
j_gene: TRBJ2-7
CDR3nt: TGCGCCAGCAGCCAAGGGGACAGGGGTACTAACGAGCAGTACTTC
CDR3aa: CASSQGDRGTNEQYF

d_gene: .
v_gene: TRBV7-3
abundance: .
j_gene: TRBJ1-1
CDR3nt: TGTGCCAGCAGCTTAACAGGGGGAGAAAACACTGAAGCTTTCTTT
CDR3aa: CASSLTGGENTEAFF

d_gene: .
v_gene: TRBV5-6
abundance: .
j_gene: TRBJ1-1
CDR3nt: TGTGCCAGCAGCCAGGGACTGACTGAAGCTTTCTTT
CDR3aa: CASSQGLTEAFF

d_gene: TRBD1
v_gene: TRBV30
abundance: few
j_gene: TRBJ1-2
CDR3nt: TGTGCCTGGGCCGGGACAGTTAACTATGGCTACACCTTC
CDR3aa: CAWAGTVNYGYTF

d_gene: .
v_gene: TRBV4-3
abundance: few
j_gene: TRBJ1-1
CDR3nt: TGCGCCAGCAGCCAAGGCGGGAGCCTCGCAAGGAACACTGAAGCTTTCTTT
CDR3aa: CASSQGGSLARNTEAFF

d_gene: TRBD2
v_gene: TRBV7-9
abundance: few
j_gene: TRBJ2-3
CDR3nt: TGTGCCAGCAGCTCCAGACTAGCGGGGGTGGATGCAGATACGCAGTATTTT
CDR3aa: CASSSRLAGVDADTQYF

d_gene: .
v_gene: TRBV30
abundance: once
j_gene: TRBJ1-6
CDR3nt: TGTGCCGGCAGGGAATCCTATAATTCACCCCTCCACTTT
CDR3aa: CAGRESYNSPLHF

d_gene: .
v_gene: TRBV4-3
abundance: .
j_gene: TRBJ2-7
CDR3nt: TGCGCCAGCAGCCAAGATCTCGGGGGGCAGGACGAGCAGTACTTC
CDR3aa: CASSQDLGGQDEQYF

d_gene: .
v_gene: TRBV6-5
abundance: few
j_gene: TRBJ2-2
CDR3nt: TGTGCCAGCGGACAGAGCAACACCGGGGAGCTGTTTTTT
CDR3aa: CASGQSNTGELFF

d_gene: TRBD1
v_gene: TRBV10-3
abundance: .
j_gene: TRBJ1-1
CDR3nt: TGTGCCATTAGGACAGGGAACACTGAAGCTTTCTTT
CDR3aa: CAIRTGNTEAFF

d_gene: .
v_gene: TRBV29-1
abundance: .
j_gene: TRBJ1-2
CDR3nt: TGCAGCGTGCCAGAGGATGGCTACACCTTC
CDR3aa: CSVPEDGYTF

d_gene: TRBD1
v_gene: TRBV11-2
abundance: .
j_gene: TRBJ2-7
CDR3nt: TGTGCCAGCAGCTTAATACAGGGGAGATACTACGAGCAGTACTTC
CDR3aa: CASSLIQGRYYEQYF

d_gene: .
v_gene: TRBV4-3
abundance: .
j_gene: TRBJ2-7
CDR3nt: TGCGCCAGCAGCCAAGGTTCCCTCTACGAGCAGTACTTC
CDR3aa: CASSQGSLYEQYF

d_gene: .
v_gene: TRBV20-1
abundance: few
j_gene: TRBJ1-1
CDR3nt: TGCAGTGGTCGCCAGAACACTGAAGCTTTCTTT
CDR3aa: CSGRQNTEAFF

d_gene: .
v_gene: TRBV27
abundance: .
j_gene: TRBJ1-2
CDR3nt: TGTGCCAGCAGTGCCGGGACGTCCAGAACCTATGGCTACACCTTC
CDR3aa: CASSAGTSRTYGYTF

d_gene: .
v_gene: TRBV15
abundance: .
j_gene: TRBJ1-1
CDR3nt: TGTGCCACCAGCAGAGGACCTGACAGGGAAGCTTTCTTT
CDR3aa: CATSRGPDREAFF

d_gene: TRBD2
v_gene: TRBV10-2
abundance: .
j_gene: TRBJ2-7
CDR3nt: TGCGCCAGCAGTGAGTCGTACGGGGGGACCTACGAGCAGTACTTC
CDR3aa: CASSESYGGTYEQYF

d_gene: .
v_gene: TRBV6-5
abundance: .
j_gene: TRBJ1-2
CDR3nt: TGTGCCAGCAGCAAAACAGGAACAGGTTATGGCTACACCTTC
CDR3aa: CASSKTGTGYGYTF

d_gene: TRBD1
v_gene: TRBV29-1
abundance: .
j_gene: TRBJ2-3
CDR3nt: TGCAGCGTTGTTGGAGACAGGGCTAGCACAGATACGCAGTATTTT
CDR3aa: CSVVGDRASTDTQYF

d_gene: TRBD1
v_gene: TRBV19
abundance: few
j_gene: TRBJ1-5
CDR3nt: TGTGCCAGTATGGACAGGGGGCCGGATCAGCCCCAGCATTTT
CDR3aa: CASMDRGPDQPQHF

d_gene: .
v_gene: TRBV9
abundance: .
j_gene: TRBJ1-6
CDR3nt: TGTGCCAGCAGCGATCCCCCGTCGGGTTCACCCCTCCACTTT
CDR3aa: CASSDPPSGSPLHF

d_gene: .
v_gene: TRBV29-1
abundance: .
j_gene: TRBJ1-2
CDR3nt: TGCAGCGTTGAAGAGGGAGGGGGAAATGGCTACACCTTC
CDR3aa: CSVEEGGGNGYTF

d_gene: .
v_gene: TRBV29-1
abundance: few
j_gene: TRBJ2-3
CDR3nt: TGCAGCGTTGACGAAGAGGGCGGATACACAGATACGCAGTATTTT
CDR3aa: CSVDEEGGYTDTQYF

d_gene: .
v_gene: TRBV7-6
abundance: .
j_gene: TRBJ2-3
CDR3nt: TGTGCCAGCAGCTTGGAAAGGGGGGCCGGCACAGATACGCAGTATTTT
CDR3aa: CASSLERGAGTDTQYF

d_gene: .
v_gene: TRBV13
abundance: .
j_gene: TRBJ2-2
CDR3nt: TGTGCCAGCAGTTTCTCCGGGGAGCTGTTTTTT
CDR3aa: CASSFSGELFF

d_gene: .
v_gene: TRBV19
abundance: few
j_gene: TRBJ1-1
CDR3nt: TGTGCCAGTAGTATAGTCGGCACCCCACACGACACTGAAGCTTTCTTT
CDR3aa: CASSIVGTPHDTEAFF

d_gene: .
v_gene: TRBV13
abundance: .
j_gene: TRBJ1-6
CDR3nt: TGTGCCAGCAGCTTAGCAGGGTTGGGTTCACCCCTCCACTTT
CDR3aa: CASSLAGLGSPLHF

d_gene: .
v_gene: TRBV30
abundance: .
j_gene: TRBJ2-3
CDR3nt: TGTGCCTGGAGCTCGACTGCAACAGATACGCAGTATTTT
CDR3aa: CAWSSTATDTQYF

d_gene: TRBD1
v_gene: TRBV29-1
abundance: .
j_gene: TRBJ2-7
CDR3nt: TGCAGCGTTGAAGACCCGGACAGGCGGTTTGAGCAGTACTTC
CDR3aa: CSVEDPDRRFEQYF

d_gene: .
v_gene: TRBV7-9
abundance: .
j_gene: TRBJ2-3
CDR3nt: TGTGCCAGCAGCTTAGGGCTGGGGACAGATACGCAGTATTTT
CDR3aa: CASSLGLGTDTQYF